This T cell receptor (beta chain) was captured in a study of blood T cell repertoires in COVID-19. On the study more broadly: Samples came from the United States, Italy and Spain, spanning acute and convalescent COVID-19. T cells, B-cell-depleted T cells, or PBMCs provided the cDNA or gDNA that served as material.

The CDR3 contains 14 residues. Germline lookup yields CDR1 SGHNT and CDR2 YYREEE (reference sequence). Germline trimming cut 4 bases from V and 4 bases from J; bases unmatched to any gene: 5. Participants had their cohort set by participant-reported clinical history. This clone was seen a few times. Assay used: immunoSEQ multiplex PCR; TCRdb lists only in-frame clones, some missing. The data show 300,000 to 450,000 clones, 88% seen once. The sequence was collected from a woman under 30 who had recovered from COVID-19. The V gene is TRBV5-4, the J gene TRBJ1-2, with 9 bases lining up with TRBD1. The sample consisted of PBMCs or T cells enriched from blood (not recorded which). The chain's CDR3 is CASSQDRGAYGYTF. The CDR3 nucleotides are TGTGCCAGCAGCCAGGACAGGGGTGCCTATGGCTACACCTTC.